These 27 T cell receptor beta chains came from one sample sequenced in a study of T cell repertoires in cytomegalovirus infection. TCRdb reanalysed the reads using MiXCR and keeps one entry per CDR3 protein. The table has roughly 760,000 distinct CDR3 sequences, 35% to 40% seen once; the top ten hold roughly 2.9%. The sequenced material came from PBMCs. The receptors come from a human donor in good health (CMV status not recorded). Some clones in this sample may be carry-over from other donors' samples.

This clonotype has a handful of counts. The chain couples TRBV3-1 to TRBJ1-3, with D hard to call. V dropped 1 base and J dropped 1 base, with 14 bases sitting between them. CDR1 and CDR2 from the germline V gene are LGHDT and YNNKEL (reference sequence). The CDR3 loop spans 17 amino acids. The CDR3 bases are TGTGCCAGCAGCCAAGGGGCGGTTTCGGTGTCTGGAAACACCATATATTTT. It codes for CASSQGAVSVSGNTIYF.

V gene TRBV28 combines with J gene TRBJ2-1, with 9 bases matching TRBD1. The germline V gene has CDR1 MDHEN and CDR2 SYDVKM. The CDR3 totals 14 residues. The V segment lost 6 bases and the J segment 4 bases; nucleotides outside the gene matches: 4. CDR3 in DNA: TGTGCCAGCAGACAACAGGGGGCGTACAATGAGCAGTTCTTC. Encoded protein: CASRQQGAYNEQFF.

The chain joins TRBV27 to TRBJ1-6, with a weak D call TRBD1 (5 bases). The V and J ends lost 4 bases and 0 bases respectively, with 13 bases between them. Germline lookup yields CDR1 MNHEY and CDR2 SMNVEV (reference sequence). CDR3 length: 17 amino acids. CDR3 in amino acids: CASSSVGGGSYNSPLHF. The CDR3 nucleotides are TGTGCCAGCAGTTCGGTCGGCGGGGGCTCCTATAATTCACCCCTCCACTTT.

In the case of this clonotype: A much bigger clone sits one base away, suggesting this may be a read error. This is likely a read error, given that the CDR3 carries no conserved phenylalanine or tryptophan at its end. This chain links TRBV12-3 or TRBV12-4 with TRBJ2-7; TRBD2 matches 8 bases. This CDR3 is 14 amino acids long. With V trimmed by 8 bases and J by 0 bases, 6 bases remained unmatched. CDR3 in DNA: TGTGCCAGCGGCGGGGGGATTAGCTCCTACGAGCAGTACTTA. Its translation is CASGGGISSYEQYL.

With regard to this clonotype: The junction differs from germline at one of its ends, possibly a read error. V and J are TRBV4-2 and TRBJ2-3, with 7 bases identical to TRBD1. Per germline, CDR1 LGHNA and CDR2 YNFKEQ. The CDR3 contains 18 residues. The CDR3 loop reads CSSSQERGRQRHTDTQYF. CDR3 DNA: TGTTCCAGCAGCCAAGAAAGGGGGCGTCAGAGGCACACAGATACGCAGTATTTT.

This clonotype has only one observation. At one end the junction does not follow the germline gene, possibly because of a read error. In DNA, the CDR3 is TGTGCCATCAGCTTAGTGGGACCGAGGGAGACCCAGTACTTC. Protein sequence: CAISLVGPRETQYF. The J gene is TRBJ2-5, the V gene TRBV7-2; D possibly matches TRBD1 or TRBD2 (5 bases each). The CDR3 sequence is 14 residues long. Germline V gene data show CDR1 as SGHTA and CDR2 as FQGNSA.

In nucleotides, the CDR3 is TGCAGCGTCCGACAGGACTATGGCTACACCTTC. Protein product: CSVRQDYGYTF. The rearrangement joins TRBV29-1 to TRBJ1-2, with TRBD1 as a possible D gene (6 bases). CDR3 length: 11 residues. V lost 6 bases, J lost 3 bases, and 8 bases lay in between. Germline values: CDR1 SQVTM, CDR2 ANQGSEA.

This clonotype occurred a few times. The CDR3 DNA reads TGTGCCAGCAGCCGCCAGGGATGGGCTGAAGCTTTCTTT. This gives the protein CASSRQGWAEAFF. The gene calls are TRBV14 and TRBJ1-1; TRBD1 might be the D (5 bases). The CDR3 totals 13 residues. Deletions cut 4 bases from V and 6 bases from J, with 12 bases between. Per germline, CDR1 SGHDN and CDR2 FVKESK. Looking up the rest from reference TRBV14 and TRBJ1-1 gives the full variable domain: EAGVTQFPSHSVIEKGQTVTLRCDPISGHDNLYWYRRVMGKEIKFLLHFVKESKQDESGMPNNRFLAERTGGTYSTLKVQPAELEDSGVYFCASSRQGWAEAFFGQGTRLTVV.

This clonotype was counted only a few times. The chain couples TRBV12-3 or TRBV12-4 to TRBJ2-5, with no clear D. The CDR3 loop spans 14 amino acids. The V end lost 3 bases, the J end lost 1 base, and 9 bases lay between the germline ends. The CDR3 coding sequence is TGTGCCAGCAGTTTGGGTCGGCCCCAAGAGACCCAGTACTTC. Amino acid sequence: CASSLGRPQETQYF.

This rearrangement joins TRBV19 to TRBJ1-6; D is undetermined. CDR3 length: 15 residues. The V end was cut by 5 bases, the J end by 3 bases, with 11 bases between. Germline assignment: CDR1 LNHDA and CDR2 SQIVND (reference sequence). CDR3 residues: CASSLQAGYNSPLHF. CDR3 in DNA: TGTGCCAGTAGTTTGCAGGCCGGCTATAATTCACCCCTCCACTTT.

This clonotype was detected a few times. The V call is TRBV19, the J call TRBJ2-2; tentative D call: TRBD2 (5 bases). The CDR3 contains 14 residues. The V gene's germline CDR1 is LNHDA and CDR2 SQIVND (reference sequence). The V end lost 10 bases, the J end lost 0 bases, and 12 bases lay between the germline ends. DNA for the CDR3: TGTGCCACGGGGAGCAAATCGAACACCGGGGAGCTGTTTTTT. It yields the protein CATGSKSNTGELFF.

V and J are TRBV14 and TRBJ2-1, with 9 bases fitting TRBD2. The CDR3 covers 18 residues. The J segment lost 1 base and the V segment lost 0 bases, leaving 7 bases of the junction unmatched. The germline V gene has CDR1 SGHDN and CDR2 FVKESK. CDR3: CASSQEFTAGGSYNEQFF. CDR3 bases: TGTGCCAGCAGCCAAGAATTCACGGCGGGAGGGTCCTACAATGAGCAGTTCTTC.

With respect to this clonotype: This may be a read error: a much more frequent sequence differs by one nucleotide. The chain links TRBV12-3 or TRBV12-4 to TRBJ2-5; TRBD2 matches at 7 bases. The CDR3 extends over 14 amino acids. The CDR3 sequence is CASRASGGQETPYF. Written as DNA, the CDR3 is TGTGCCAGCAGGGCTAGCGGAGGCCAAGAGACCCCGTACTTC.

This clonotype occurred once. The J gene is TRBJ2-2, the V gene TRBV5-1, with D possibly TRBD2 on 5 matching bases. The V end was cut by 1 base, the J end by 7 bases, with 8 bases between. Germline loops: CDR1 SGHRS, CDR2 YFSETQ. The CDR3 length is 13 residues. For the CDR3, the DNA is TGCGCCAGCAGCTTGACCGGGAACGGGGAGCTGTTTTTT. Amino acids: CASSLTGNGELFF.

This clonotype was recorded at least ten times. The rearrangement links TRBV7-8 to TRBJ2-7, with 12 positions matching TRBD2. V lost 1 base, J lost 3 bases, and 7 bases stayed unmatched. Germline V gene lookup returns CDR1 SGHVS and CDR2 FQNEAQ. This CDR3 has 17 amino acids. Here the CDR3 reads CASSLVNLAGGVYEQYF. The CDR3 DNA reads TGTGCCAGCAGCTTAGTTAACCTAGCGGGGGGGGTCTACGAGCAGTACTTC.

V gene TRBV28 combines with J gene TRBJ2-5, with TRBD1 matching 10 bases. The CDR3 runs to 15 residues. From germline, CDR1 is MDHEN and CDR2 SYDVKM. Trimming cost V 5 bases and J 4 bases; bases outside gene matches: 7. CDR3 in amino acids: CASSHGQGVPETQYF. CDR3 sequence (DNA): TGTGCCAGCAGTCATGGACAGGGGGTCCCAGAGACCCAGTACTTC.

With respect to this clonotype: Since the CDR3 does not end with the conserved phenylalanine or tryptophan, this likely comes from a read error. This chain joins TRBV7-2 and TRBJ1-5, with a tentative D call TRBD1 (5 bases). The V gene's germline CDR1 is SGHTA and CDR2 FQGNSA. Trimming took off 1 base at V and 0 bases at J, with 19 bases between the two ends. This CDR3 spans 19 amino acids. CDR3 nucleotides: TGTGCCAGCAGCTTAGATTTCCCTGCGACAGTGCGTAGCAATCAGCCCCAGCATAGT. Translation: CASSLDFPATVRSNQPQHS.

The chain has TRBV7-6 and TRBJ2-7, with TRBD2 identical over 11 bases. The CDR3 has 15 amino acids. Trimming took 5 bases from V and 3 from J; bases not matched to a gene: 6. The V gene's germline CDR1 is SGHVS and CDR2 FNYEAQ. The CDR3 reads CASSPAGTSGYEQYF. Here the CDR3 DNA reads TGTGCCAGCAGCCCCGCCGGGACTAGCGGCTACGAGCAGTACTTC.

This clonotype was seen more than once but under ten times. This rearrangement joins TRBV7-4 to TRBJ2-5; TRBD2 matches 10 bases. The CDR3 has 11 amino acids. CDR1 is SGHVT, CDR2 SQSDAQ, per germline. CDR3 bases: TGTGGCAGAGCGGGAGGGGAGACCCAGTACTTC. The encoded protein is CGRAGGETQYF.

In its sample, this clonotype was seen a few times. The chain recombines TRBV18 with TRBJ1-5, with a possible D match to TRBD1 (5 bases). Germline V lookup: CDR1 KGHSH, CDR2 LQKENI. Between the trimmed V and J ends, which lost 2 bases and 7 bases, there was a span of 12 bases. The CDR3 is 14 amino acids. CDR3 coding DNA: TGTGCCAGCTCACCAGGGGCGCGGGGGCAGCCCCAGCATTTT. It is translated as CASSPGARGQPQHF.

As to this clonotype: At one end, the junction sequence differs from germline, possibly due to a read error. The J gene is TRBJ1-5, the V gene TRBV4-1; 8 nucleotides line up with TRBD1. Germline CDR1 MGHRA, CDR2 YSYEKL. The CDR3 is 15 amino acids. CDR3 region: CASSQDSQGAQPQHF. The CDR3 DNA is TGTGCCAGCAGCCAAGATAGCCAGGGGGCCCAGCCCCAGCATTTT.

The J gene is TRBJ2-5, the V gene TRBV23-1; tentatively, D is TRBD2 (5 bases). Being an ORF, TRBV23-1 has a function that is uncertain. Trimming shortened V by 3 bases and J by 3 bases, and 11 bases separated the two germline ends. The CDR3 spans 14 residues. The CDR3 reads CASSHLVGEETQYF. The CDR3 DNA is TGCGCCAGCAGTCATCTAGTCGGGGAAGAGACCCAGTACTTC.

V usage is TRBV7-6 and J usage is TRBJ1-2; weak D call: TRBD1 (5 bases). CDR1 and CDR2 from the germline V gene are SGHVS and FNYEAQ. Trimming took 6 bases from V and 8 from J, leaving 25 bases between them. This CDR3 region has 16 residues. The CDR3 sequence is CASRPEVEGASGGYTF. Written as DNA, the CDR3 is TGTGCCAGCAGACCAGAGGTGGAAGGCGCGTCAGGGGGCTACACCTTC.

This clonotype was picked up a small number of times. This chain links TRBV4-1 with TRBJ2-5; 7 bases align to TRBD1. The CDR3 is 15 residues long. The germline gives CDR1 MGHRA, CDR2 YSYEKL. V was pared by 1 base and J by 4 bases, with 6 bases of the junction left unmatched. Here the CDR3 DNA reads TGCGCCAGCAGCCAAGGACAGGGTATACGAGAGACCCAGTACTTC. It specifies CASSQGQGIRETQYF.

This sequence joins TRBV7-3 and TRBJ1-3, with no clear D. CDR3 size: 17 residues. Looked up from germline, CDR1 is SGHTA and CDR2 is FQGTGA. Trimming took 6 bases from V and 0 from J, leaving 18 bases between them. The DNA for the CDR3 is TGTGCCAGCAGTCTCCACCCGCGTATGAGCTCTGGAAACACCATATATTTT. Its translation: CASSLHPRMSSGNTIYF.

The CDR3 DNA is TGTGCCAGTAGTATGGGATCGTACACTGAAGCTTTCTTT. It codes for CASSMGSYTEAFF. The gene calls are TRBV19 and TRBJ1-1; D is unresolved. Looked up from germline, CDR1 is LNHDA and CDR2 is SQIVND (reference sequence). The CDR3 sequence is 13 residues long. The germline V and J ends were trimmed by 3 bases and 3 bases, with 8 bases remaining between them.

The chain carries TRBV29-1 and TRBJ2-5; D perhaps matches TRBD1 (5 bases). The CDR3 runs 13 residues. Trimming stripped 6 bases from V and 2 bases from J, with 13 bases between. Per the germline V gene, CDR1 is SQVTM and CDR2 is ANQGSEA. CDR3 amino acids: CSVLQDGQETQYF. CDR3 coding DNA: TGCAGCGTCCTACAGGACGGACAAGAGACCCAGTACTTC.